The sequence of this T cell receptor beta chain was determined in a study of beta chain features in type 1 diabetes. What was sequenced were expressed TCRB transcripts, since all of the isolated RNA had been reverse transcribed. Samples of naive, central memory and regulatory T cells yielded a mean of around 3.5 million reads. The assay was immunoSEQ multiplex PCR, and TCRdb's table has in-frame clones only and misses some. The sample consists of around 500,000 clones, about 30% of them appearing once. Germline values: CDR1 DFQATT, CDR2 SNEGSKA (reference sequence). This CDR3 contains 11 residues. J was trimmed by 10 bases and V by 5 bases; bases with no gene match: 7.

The sample comprised naive CD4+ T cells from blood. The sequence was collected from a man aged 18 to 35 in good health. The chain has TRBV20-1 and TRBJ2-5; 7 bases match TRBD2. The CDR3 coding sequence is TGCAGTGCTTTGACTAGCAAGAACCAGTACTTC. As protein: CSALTSKNQYF.